The clone carrying this T cell receptor beta chain came up many times. In the library, individual cDNA molecules carried attached unique molecular identifiers. MiXCR, run by TCRdb on the 5' RACE reads, gives a single entry per CDR3 protein. The sample lists tens of thousands of distinct CDR3 sequences; 9.5% were seen once. This record comes from a study of early T cells in non-severe SARS-CoV-2 infection. V was clipped by 10 bases and J by 2 bases, with 8 bases between them. This CDR3 region has 11 residues. Germline V CDR1 and CDR2: MNHEY, SVGAGI. The sequenced sample consisted of whole blood. The chain has TRBV6-5 and TRBJ1-2; D is undetermined. The sequence was obtained from an adult who was a healthcare worker with PCR-confirmed SARS-CoV-2 infection or an uninfected control (not recorded which). CDR3 sequence: CATGLNYGYTF. As DNA, the CDR3 is TGTGCCACGGGGTTGAACTATGGCTACACCTTC.